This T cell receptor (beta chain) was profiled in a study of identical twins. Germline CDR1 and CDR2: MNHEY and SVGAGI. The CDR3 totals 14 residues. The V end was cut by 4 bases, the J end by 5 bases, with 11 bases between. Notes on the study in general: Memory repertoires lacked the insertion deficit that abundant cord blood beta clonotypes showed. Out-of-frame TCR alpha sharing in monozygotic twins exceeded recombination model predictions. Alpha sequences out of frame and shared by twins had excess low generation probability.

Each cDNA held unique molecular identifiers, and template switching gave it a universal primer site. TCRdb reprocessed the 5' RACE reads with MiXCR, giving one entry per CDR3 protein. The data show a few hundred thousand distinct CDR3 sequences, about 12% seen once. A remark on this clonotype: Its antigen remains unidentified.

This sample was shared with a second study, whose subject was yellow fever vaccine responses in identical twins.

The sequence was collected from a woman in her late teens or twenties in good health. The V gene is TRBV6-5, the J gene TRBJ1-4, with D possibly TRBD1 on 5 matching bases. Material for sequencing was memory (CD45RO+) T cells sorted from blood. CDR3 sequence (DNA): TGTGCCAGCAGTTTAAACGGGGGGAATGAAAAACTGTTTTTT. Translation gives CASSLNGGNEKLFF.